This TCR beta chain was captured by sequencing in a study of early T cells in non-severe SARS-CoV-2 infection. On the study more broadly: Chains were unpaired, as sequencing was done on bulk RNA from unsorted whole blood.

In regard to this clonotype: Its antigen is unknown.

Regarding the study as a whole: Database matching using VDJdb favored anti-spike CD8 responses, with private and CD4 specificities left missing.

Each single cDNA molecule received a unique molecular identifier. TCRdb re-called the 5' RACE reads through MiXCR, storing one row per CDR3 protein. The sample records more than 45,000 distinct CDR3 sequences, roughly 13% being singletons. The CDR3 is 14 amino acids. Germline CDR1 SGHNT, CDR2 YYREEE (reference sequence). V dropped 0 bases and J dropped 8 bases, with 14 bases sitting between them. The rearrangement links TRBV5-4 to TRBJ1-2; D remains ambiguous. The source of this sequence is an adult who was a healthcare worker with PCR-confirmed SARS-CoV-2 infection or an uninfected control (not recorded which). Sequenced material: whole blood. The CDR3 nucleotides are TGTGCCAGCAGCTTGGAGGGAGGTTCTTGGGGCTACACCTTC. Translating it yields CASSLEGGSWGYTF.